One and the same sample provided the 2 T cell receptor beta chains below, sequenced in a study of blood T cell repertoires in COVID-19 (TCRdb year 2020). The method behind the library was the immunoSEQ multiplex PCR assay. TCRdb limited this immuneACCESS table to in-frame rearrangements with V and J called. A share of clones is missing; checked studies link under half to unresolved V genes, and the rest is unexplained. The sample has 50,000 to 60,000 clones on record, approximately 85% of them singletons. The ten largest account for approximately 11% of the sample. The material sequenced was peripheral blood. These receptors all stem from a human donor in a cohort sampled during active COVID-19.

This chain connects TRBV7-8 to TRBJ2-1; D is perhaps TRBD2 (6 bases). The V end lost 1 base, the J end lost 10 bases, and 14 bases lay between the germline ends. This CDR3 comprises 14 residues. Germline CDR1 SGHVS, CDR2 FQNEAQ. The CDR3 DNA reads as TGTGCCAGCAGCTTAGGCCTGCGGGAATCGGAGCAGTTCTTC. This translates into CASSLGLRESEQFF.

The CDR3 sequence is CASSGMAGYGYTF. CDR3 sequence (DNA): TGTGCCAGCAGCGGTATGGCAGGTTATGGCTACACCTTC. This chain links TRBV6-4 with TRBJ1-2; D remains unclear. The germline V and J ends were trimmed by 6 bases and 5 bases, with 13 bases remaining between them. Germline assignment: CDR1 MRHNA and CDR2 SNTAGT. The CDR3 loop spans 13 amino acids.